This TCR beta chain was retrieved from a study of neurological immune-mediated disorders. This clonotype has at least ten counts. The cDNA was produced through 5'RACE with 10-nucleotide random UMIs. MiXCR was run by TCRdb on the 5' RACE reads, yielding one entry per CDR3 protein. The profile shows 60,000 to 75,000 distinct CDR3 sequences, around a tenth of them singletons. This CDR3 has 19 amino acids. The V segment lost 4 bases and the J segment 0 bases; nucleotides outside the gene matches: 9. The germline V gene has CDR1 SGHTA and CDR2 FQGTGA. Time point described: longitudinal time-point 2. The V and J genes are TRBV7-3 and TRBJ2-1; 13 positions match TRBD2. The clonotype comes from a young man in good health. The sequenced sample consisted of PBMCs. CDR3 nucleotide sequence: TGTGCCAGCAGCTCTCGGGGGACTAGCGGGAAGAGCTCCTACAATGAGCAGTTCTTC. Its protein is CASSSRGTSGKSSYNEQFF.